This T cell receptor beta chain emerged from a study of OX40 agonist ivuxolimab in advanced cancers. Study as a whole: Patients got intravenous ivuxolimab at 0.01 to 10 mg/kg every 2 weeks. The dose-escalation cohort was approximately 84% male, with a mean age of around 60 years, ranging roughly 20 to 90. Partial responses, seen in three patients, involved one hepatocellular carcinoma and two cutaneous melanomas. General study findings and limits: Some patients who did not respond also had low normalized T-cell clonal expansion.

Comment on this clone: Its target is not known.

V lost 5 bases and J 4 bases, leaving 21 bases between the germline ends. Germline assignment: CDR1 MNHEY and CDR2 SMNVEV (reference sequence). CDR3 length: 17 residues. TCRdb's table, derived via immunoSEQ multiplex PCR, lists solely in-frame clones and lacks some. The sample comprises 100,000 or so clones, about 92% of which are singletons, and around 3.3% rests with the top ten. The rearrangement joins TRBV27 to TRBJ2-1; D might be TRBD1 (6 bases). This sequence was found in an adult with an advanced solid tumor such as melanoma, head and neck, liver or kidney cancer. This specimen consisted of CD4+ or CD8+ T cells sorted from blood, obtained in a trial of the OX40 agonist ivuxolimab. CDR3 sequence reads: CASSLRGPVLLYNEQFF. In nucleotides, the CDR3 is TGTGCCAGCAGTCTCAGGGGACCCGTACTCCTATACAATGAGCAGTTCTTC.